This TCR beta chain originates from a study of T cells after yellow fever vaccination. Overall study findings and caveats: Across the CD4 and CD8 compartments, a small share of clonotypes was present in both. Post-booster samples contained most primary-vaccination clones (approximately 96% CD4, about 87% CD8). Weaker, the secondary response peaked sooner, at day 5 versus 15.

The CDR3 runs 13 residues. V lost 0 bases to trimming and J lost 11 bases; unmatched junction nucleotides: 4. Per the germline V gene, CDR1 is SGHDN and CDR2 is FVKESK. The authors made TCR cDNA by 5'RACE template switching, adding a universal primer site and UMIs. TCRdb fed the 5' RACE reads into MiXCR, producing one record per CDR3 protein. The sample consists of 300,000 to 350,000 distinct CDR3 sequences, approximately 4% of them appearing once. This clonotype was counted only a few times. What it binds is not known. The chain uses TRBV14 and TRBJ2-3; 8 bases are a match to TRBD2. The sequences come from PBMCs, collected 5 days after the yellow fever booster vaccination. The clonotype originates from a man younger than 35 who received the YFV17D yellow fever vaccine. CDR3: CASSQDPAGGQYF. CDR3 DNA sequence: TGTGCCAGCAGCCAAGATCCCGCGGGGGGGCAGTATTTT. The whole variable domain, remainder taken from reference TRBV14 and TRBJ2-3, is EAGVTQFPSHSVIEKGQTVTLRCDPISGHDNLYWYRRVMGKEIKFLLHFVKESKQDESGMPNNRFLAERTGGTYSTLKVQPAELEDSGVYFCASSQDPAGGQYFGPGTRLTVL.